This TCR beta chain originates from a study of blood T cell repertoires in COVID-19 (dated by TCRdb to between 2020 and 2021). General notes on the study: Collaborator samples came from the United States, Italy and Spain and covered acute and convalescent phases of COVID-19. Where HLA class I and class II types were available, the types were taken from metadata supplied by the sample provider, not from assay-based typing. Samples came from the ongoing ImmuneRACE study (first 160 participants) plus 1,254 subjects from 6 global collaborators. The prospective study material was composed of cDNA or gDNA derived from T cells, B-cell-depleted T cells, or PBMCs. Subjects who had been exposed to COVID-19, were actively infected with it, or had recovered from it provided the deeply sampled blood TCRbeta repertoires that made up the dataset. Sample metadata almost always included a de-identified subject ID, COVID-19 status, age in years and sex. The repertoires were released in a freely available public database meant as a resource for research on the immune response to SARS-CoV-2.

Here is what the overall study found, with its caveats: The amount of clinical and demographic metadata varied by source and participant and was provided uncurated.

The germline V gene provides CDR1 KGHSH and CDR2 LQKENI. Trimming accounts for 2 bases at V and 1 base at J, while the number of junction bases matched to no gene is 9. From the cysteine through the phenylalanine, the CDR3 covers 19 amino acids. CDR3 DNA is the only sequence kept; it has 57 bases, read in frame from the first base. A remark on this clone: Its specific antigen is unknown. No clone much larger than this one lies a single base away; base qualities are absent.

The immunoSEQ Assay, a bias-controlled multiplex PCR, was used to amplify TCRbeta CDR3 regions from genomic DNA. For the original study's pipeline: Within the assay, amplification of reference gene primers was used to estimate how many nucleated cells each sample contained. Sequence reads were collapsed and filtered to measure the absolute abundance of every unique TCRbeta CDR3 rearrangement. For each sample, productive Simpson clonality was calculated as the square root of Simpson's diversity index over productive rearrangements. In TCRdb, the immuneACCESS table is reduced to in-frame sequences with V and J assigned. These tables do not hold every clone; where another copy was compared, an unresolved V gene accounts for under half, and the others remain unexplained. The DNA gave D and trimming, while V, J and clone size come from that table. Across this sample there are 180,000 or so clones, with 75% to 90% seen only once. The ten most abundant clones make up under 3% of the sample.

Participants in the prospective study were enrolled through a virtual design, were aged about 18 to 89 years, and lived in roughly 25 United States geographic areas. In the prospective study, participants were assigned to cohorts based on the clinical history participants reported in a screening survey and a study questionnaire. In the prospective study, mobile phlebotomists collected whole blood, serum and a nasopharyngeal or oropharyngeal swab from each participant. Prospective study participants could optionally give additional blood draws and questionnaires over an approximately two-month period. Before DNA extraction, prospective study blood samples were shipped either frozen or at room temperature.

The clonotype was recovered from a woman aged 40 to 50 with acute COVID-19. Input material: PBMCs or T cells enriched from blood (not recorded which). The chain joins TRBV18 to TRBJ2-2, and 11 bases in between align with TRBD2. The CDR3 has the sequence CASSPRVTSGSRNTGELFF. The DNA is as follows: TGTGCCAGCTCACCAAGGGTAACTAGCGGGAGTCGGAACACCGGGGAGCTGTTTTTT.